This T cell receptor beta chain appears in the sequencing data of a study of a mutant IDH1 vaccine in newly diagnosed glioma. At the level of the study: Patients got radiotherapy, temozolomide, or both beforehand, and most got both. Whole-study results and caveats: Apparently, pseudoprogression bore no relation to changes among the top peripheral T cell clonotypes.

The assay was immunoSEQ multiplex PCR, and TCRdb's table has in-frame clones only and misses some. The table has 85,000 to 100,000 clones, around 80% seen once. With respect to this clone: The target antigen is unknown.

Time point: baseline, week 1 (first vaccination visit). The treatment was: pre-vaccination baseline after standard-of-care therapy. In every donor, the tumor was a new WHO grade 3 or 4 IDH1-mutant, ATRX-lost astrocytoma. Sample: PBMCs, taken from a glioma patient treated with radiotherapy, temozolomide or both. This sequence originates from a man aged 40-49 years with glioma.

The CDR3 DNA is TGCGCCAGCAGCCCGGGACTAGAGGACCATGAGCAGTTCTTC. Residues: CASSPGLEDHEQFF. V usage is TRBV5-1 and J usage is TRBJ2-1; TRBD2 matches 8 bases. The V and J ends lost 4 bases and 8 bases, in that order; junction bases with no gene match: 8. CDR3 length: 14 residues. Germline assignment: CDR1 SGHRS and CDR2 YFSETQ.